This T cell receptor (beta chain) emerged from a study of blood T cell repertoires in COVID-19. The method was immunoSEQ multiplex PCR; TCRdb's version includes in-frame clones alone and lacks a portion of them. The table shows some 11,000 clones, with roughly four fifths occurring only once. This CDR3 has 17 residues. The germline V gene has CDR1 SGHTA and CDR2 FQGTGA. J gave up 1 base and V 2 bases, and 8 bases lay outside the gene matches. The chain uses TRBV7-3 and TRBJ2-1; TRBD1 matches at 7 bases. The sample comprised peripheral blood. This receptor was identified in an older woman with acute or convalescent COVID-19. CDR3 amino acids: CASSLETGQISYNEQFF. In DNA, the CDR3 is TGTGCCAGCAGCTTAGAGACAGGGCAAATTTCCTACAATGAGCAGTTCTTC.